This T cell receptor (beta chain) was sequenced in a study of T-cell reconstitution after alpha-beta-depleted transplantation in children. A remark on this clonotype: Its antigen is unknown.

Preparation of the TCRbeta library was carried out with unique molecular identifiers. A single record per CDR3 protein comes from TCRdb applying MiXCR to the PCR reads. Of about 600,000 distinct CDR3 sequences in the sample, under 25% were seen once. Study-wide points: Reported findings indicate that, about two months after transplant, alpha-beta T cells came from several hundred expanded clones, which were derived from non-depleted graft cells. Elevated TCRbeta diversity at day 60 was traced, in some patients, to surviving recipient T cells and thymic progenitors. From newly produced T cells came most of the T-cell counts and diversity one year after transplant.

The receptor was derived from a boy under three years old who had a stem cell transplant for acute myeloid leukemia, so the T cells may come from the graft donor. The source was PBMCs, mostly from graft donor cells, collected 360 days after TCRalphabeta/CD19-depleted stem cell transplant.

CDR3 in amino acids: CSVEAGKETYGYTF. The CDR3 nucleotides read TGCAGCGTTGAAGCTGGAAAGGAAACCTATGGCTACACCTTC. The chain is built from TRBV29-1 and TRBJ1-2; D gene ambiguous. CDR1 SQVTM and CDR2 ANQGSEA come from the germline V gene. V was clipped by 1 base and J by 4 bases, with 13 bases between them. The length of the CDR3 is 14 residues. Drawing the rest from reference TRBV29-1 and TRBJ1-2, the complete variable domain is SAVISQKPSRDICQRGTSLTIQCQVDSQVTMMFWYRQQPGQSLTLIATANQGSEATYESGFVIDKFPISRPNLTFSTLTVSNMSPEDSSIYLCSVEAGKETYGYTFGSGTRLTVV.